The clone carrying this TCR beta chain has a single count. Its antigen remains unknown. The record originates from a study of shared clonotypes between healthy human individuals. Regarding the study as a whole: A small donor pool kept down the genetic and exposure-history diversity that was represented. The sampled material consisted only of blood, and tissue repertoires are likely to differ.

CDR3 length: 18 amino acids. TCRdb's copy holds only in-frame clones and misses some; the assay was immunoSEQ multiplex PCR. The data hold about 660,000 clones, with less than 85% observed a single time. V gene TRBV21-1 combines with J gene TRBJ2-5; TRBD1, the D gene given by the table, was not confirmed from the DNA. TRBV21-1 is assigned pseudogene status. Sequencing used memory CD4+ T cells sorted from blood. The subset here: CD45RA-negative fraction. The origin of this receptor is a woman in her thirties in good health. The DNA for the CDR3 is TGTGCCAGCAGCAAAGGAAAGGTGAGACAGGGGGCTCGAGAGACCCAGTACTTC. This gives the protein CASSKGKVRQGARETQYF.